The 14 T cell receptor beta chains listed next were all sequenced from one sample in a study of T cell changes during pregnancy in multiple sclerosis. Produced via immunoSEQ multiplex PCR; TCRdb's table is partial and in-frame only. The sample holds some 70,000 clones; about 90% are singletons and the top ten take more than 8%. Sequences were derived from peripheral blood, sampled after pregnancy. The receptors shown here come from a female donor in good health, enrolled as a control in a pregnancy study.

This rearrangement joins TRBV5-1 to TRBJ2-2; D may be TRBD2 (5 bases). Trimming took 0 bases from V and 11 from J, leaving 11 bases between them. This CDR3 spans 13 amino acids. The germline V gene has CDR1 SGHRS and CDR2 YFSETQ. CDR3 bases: TGCGCCAGCAGCTTGGAGCTAGCCATCGAGCTGTTTTTT. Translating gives CASSLELAIELFF.

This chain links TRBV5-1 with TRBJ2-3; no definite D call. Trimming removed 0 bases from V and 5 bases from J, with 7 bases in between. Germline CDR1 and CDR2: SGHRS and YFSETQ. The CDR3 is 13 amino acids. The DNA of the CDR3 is TGCGCCAGCAGCTTGGGTTATCGAGATACGCAGTATTTT. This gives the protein CASSLGYRDTQYF.

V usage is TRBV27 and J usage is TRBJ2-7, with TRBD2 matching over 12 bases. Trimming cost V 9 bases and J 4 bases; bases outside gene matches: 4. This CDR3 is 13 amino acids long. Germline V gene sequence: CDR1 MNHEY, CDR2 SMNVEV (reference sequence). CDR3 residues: CASKTSGRYEQYF. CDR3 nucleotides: TGTGCCAGTAAGACTAGCGGGAGATACGAGCAGTACTTC.

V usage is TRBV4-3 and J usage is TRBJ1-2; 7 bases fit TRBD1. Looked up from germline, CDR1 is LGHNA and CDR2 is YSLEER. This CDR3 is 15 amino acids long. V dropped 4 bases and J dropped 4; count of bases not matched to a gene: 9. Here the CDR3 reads CASSPIPGDSYGYTF. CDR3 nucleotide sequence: TGCGCCAGCAGCCCCATCCCCGGGGACAGCTATGGCTACACCTTC.

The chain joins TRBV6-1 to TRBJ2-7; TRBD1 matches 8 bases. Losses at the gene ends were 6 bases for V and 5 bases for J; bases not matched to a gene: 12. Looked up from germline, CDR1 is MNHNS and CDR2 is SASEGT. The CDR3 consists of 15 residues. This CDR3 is CASRGDRSRSDEQYF. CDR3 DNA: TGTGCCAGCAGGGGGGACAGGTCTAGGTCCGACGAGCAGTACTTC.

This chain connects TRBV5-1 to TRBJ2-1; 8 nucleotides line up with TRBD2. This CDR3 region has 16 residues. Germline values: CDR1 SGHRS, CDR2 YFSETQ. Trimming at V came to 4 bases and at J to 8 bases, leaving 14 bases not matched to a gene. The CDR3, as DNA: TGCGCCAGCAGCGTGACTGGACTAGCCCCCTTAGATGAGCAGTTCTTC. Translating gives CASSVTGLAPLDEQFF. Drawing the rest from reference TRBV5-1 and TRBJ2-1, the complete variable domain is KAGVTQTPRYLIKTRGQQVTLSCSPISGHRSVSWYQQTPGQGLQFLFEYFSETQRNKGNFPGRFSGRQFSNSRSEMNVSTLELGDSALYLCASSVTGLAPLDEQFFGPGTRLTVL.

CDR3 protein: CASSILDRGFGTEAFF. The CDR3 DNA reads as TGTGCCAGTAGTATTCTGGACAGGGGGTTCGGCACTGAAGCTTTCTTT. This rearrangement joins TRBV19 to TRBJ1-1; 10 bases align to TRBD1. The CDR3 loop spans 16 amino acids. The junction had 8 bases not matched to a gene; V was cut back by 3 bases and J by 4 bases. CDR1 and CDR2 from the germline V gene are LNHDA and SQIVND (reference sequence).

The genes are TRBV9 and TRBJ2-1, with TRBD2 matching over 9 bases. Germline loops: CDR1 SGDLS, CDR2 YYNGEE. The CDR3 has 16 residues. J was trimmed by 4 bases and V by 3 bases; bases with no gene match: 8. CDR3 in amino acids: CASSAYLAGEYNEQFF. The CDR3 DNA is TGTGCCAGCAGCGCCTACTTAGCGGGGGAATACAATGAGCAGTTCTTC.

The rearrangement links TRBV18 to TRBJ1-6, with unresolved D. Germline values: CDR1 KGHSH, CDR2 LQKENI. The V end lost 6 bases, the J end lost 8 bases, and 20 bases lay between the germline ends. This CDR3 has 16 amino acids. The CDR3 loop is CASSAFEASGDSPLHF. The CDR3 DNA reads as TGTGCCAGCTCCGCCTTTGAGGCTTCTGGAGATTCACCCCTCCACTTT.

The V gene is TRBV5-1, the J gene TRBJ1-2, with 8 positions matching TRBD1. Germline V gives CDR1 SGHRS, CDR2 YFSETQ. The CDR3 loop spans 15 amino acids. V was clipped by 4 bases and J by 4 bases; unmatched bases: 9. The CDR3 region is CASSLEGQGFYGYTF. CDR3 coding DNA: TGCGCCAGCAGCCTAGAAGGACAGGGCTTCTATGGCTACACCTTC. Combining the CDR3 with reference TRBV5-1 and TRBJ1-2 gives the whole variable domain KAGVTQTPRYLIKTRGQQVTLSCSPISGHRSVSWYQQTPGQGLQFLFEYFSETQRNKGNFPGRFSGRQFSNSRSEMNVSTLELGDSALYLCASSLEGQGFYGYTFGSGTRLTVV.

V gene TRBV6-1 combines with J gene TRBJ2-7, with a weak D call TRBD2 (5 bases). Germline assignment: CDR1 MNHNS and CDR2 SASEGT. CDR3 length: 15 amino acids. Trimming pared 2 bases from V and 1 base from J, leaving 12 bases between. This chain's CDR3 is CASSELGLFSYEQYF. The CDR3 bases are TGTGCCAGCAGTGAACTCGGACTCTTTTCCTACGAGCAGTACTTC.

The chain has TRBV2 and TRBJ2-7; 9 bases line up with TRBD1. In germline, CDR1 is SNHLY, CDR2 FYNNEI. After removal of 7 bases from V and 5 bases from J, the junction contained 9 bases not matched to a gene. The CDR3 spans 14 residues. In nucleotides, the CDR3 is TGTGCCAGCACCGGCGGGACAGGGAACCACGAGCAGTACTTC. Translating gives CASTGGTGNHEQYF.

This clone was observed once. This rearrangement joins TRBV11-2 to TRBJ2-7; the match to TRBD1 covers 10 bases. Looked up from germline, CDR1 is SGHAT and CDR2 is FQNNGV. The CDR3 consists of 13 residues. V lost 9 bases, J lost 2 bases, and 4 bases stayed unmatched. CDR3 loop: CASGGTGAYEQYF. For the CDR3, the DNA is TGTGCCAGTGGCGGGACAGGGGCCTACGAGCAGTACTTC.

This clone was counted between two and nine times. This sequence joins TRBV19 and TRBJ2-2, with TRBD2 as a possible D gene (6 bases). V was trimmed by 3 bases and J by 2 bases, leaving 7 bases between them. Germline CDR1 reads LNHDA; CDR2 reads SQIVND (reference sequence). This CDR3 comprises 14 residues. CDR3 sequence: CASSMGGNTGELFF. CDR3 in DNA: TGTGCCAGTAGTATGGGAGGCAACACCGGGGAGCTGTTTTTT.